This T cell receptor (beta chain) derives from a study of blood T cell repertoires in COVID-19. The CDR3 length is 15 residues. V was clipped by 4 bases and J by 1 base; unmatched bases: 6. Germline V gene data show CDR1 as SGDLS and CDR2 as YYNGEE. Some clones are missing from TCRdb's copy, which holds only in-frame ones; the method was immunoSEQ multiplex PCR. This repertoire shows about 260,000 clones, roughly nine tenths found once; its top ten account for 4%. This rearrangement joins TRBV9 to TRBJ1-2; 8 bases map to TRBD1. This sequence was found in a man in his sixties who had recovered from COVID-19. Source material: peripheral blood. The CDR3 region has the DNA TGTGCCAGCAGCTCACGGACAGGGATTAACTATGGCTACACCTTC. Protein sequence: CASSSRTGINYGYTF.